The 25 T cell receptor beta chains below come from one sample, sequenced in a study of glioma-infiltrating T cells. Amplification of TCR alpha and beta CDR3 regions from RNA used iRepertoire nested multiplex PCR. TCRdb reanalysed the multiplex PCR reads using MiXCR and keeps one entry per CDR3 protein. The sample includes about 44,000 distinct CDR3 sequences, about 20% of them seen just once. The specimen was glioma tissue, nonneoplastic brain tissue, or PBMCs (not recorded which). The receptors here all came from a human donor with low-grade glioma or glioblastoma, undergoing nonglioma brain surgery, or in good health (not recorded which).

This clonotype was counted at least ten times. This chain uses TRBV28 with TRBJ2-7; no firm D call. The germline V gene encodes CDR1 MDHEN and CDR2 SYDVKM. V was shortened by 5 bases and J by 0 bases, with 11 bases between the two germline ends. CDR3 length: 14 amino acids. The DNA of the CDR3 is TGTGCCAGCAGTCCAGGTGTGAGCTCCTACGAGCAGTACTTC. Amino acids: CASSPGVSSYEQYF.

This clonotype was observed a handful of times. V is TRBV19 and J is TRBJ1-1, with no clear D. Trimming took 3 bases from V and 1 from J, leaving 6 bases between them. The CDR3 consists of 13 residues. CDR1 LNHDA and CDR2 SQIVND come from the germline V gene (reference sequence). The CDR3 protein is CASSILENTEAFF. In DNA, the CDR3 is TGTGCCAGTAGTATTTTAGAGAACACTGAAGCTTTCTTT. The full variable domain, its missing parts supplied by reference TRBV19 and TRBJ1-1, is DGGITQSPKYLFRKEGQNVTLSCEQNLNHDAMYWYRQDPGQGLRLIYYSQIVNDFQKGDIAEGYSVSREKKESFPLTVTSAQKNPTAFYLCASSILENTEAFFGQGTRLTVV.

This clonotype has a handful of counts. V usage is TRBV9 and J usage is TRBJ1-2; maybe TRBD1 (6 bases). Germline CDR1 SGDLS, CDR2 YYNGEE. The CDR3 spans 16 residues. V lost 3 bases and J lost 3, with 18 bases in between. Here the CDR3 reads CASSAGWGRMDYGYTF. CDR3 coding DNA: TGTGCCAGCAGCGCTGGGTGGGGGCGAATGGACTATGGCTACACCTTC.

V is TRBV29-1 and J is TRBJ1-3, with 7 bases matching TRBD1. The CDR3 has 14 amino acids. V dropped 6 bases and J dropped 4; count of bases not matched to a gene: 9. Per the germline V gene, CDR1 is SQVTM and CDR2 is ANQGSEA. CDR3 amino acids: CSVVQGTHGNTIYF. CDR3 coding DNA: TGCAGCGTCGTACAGGGGACTCACGGAAACACCATATATTTT. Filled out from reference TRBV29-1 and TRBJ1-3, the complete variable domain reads SAVISQKPSRDICQRGTSLTIQCQVDSQVTMMFWYRQQPGQSLTLIATANQGSEATYESGFVIDKFPISRPNLTFSTLTVSNMSPEDSSIYLCSVVQGTHGNTIYFGEGSWLTVV.

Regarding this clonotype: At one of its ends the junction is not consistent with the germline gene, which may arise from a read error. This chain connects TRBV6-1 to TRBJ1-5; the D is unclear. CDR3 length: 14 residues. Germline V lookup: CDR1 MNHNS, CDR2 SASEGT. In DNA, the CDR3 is TGCGCCAGCAGTGATTCAATCTTCCGTCAGCCCCAGCATTTT. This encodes CASSDSIFRQPQHF.

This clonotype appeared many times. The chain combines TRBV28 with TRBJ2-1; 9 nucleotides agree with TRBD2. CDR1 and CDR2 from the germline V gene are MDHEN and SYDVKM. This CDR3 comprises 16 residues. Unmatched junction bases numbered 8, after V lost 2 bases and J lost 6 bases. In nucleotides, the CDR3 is TGTGCCAGCAGTTTAACCCCTAGCGGGGTAATCAATGAGCAGTTCTTC. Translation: CASSLTPSGVINEQFF. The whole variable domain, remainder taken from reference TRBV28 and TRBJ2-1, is DVKVTQSSRYLVKRTGEKVFLECVQDMDHENMFWYRQDPGLGLRLIYFSYDVKMKEKGDIPEGYSVSREKKERFSLILESASTNQTSMYLCASSLTPSGVINEQFFGPGTRLTVL.

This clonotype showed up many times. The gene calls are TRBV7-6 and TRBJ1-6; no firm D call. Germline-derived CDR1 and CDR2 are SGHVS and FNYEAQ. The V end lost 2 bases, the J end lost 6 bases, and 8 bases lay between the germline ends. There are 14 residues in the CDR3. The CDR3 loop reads CASSLMEGNSPLHF. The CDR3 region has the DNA TGTGCCAGCAGCTTAATGGAGGGTAATTCACCCCTCCACTTT.

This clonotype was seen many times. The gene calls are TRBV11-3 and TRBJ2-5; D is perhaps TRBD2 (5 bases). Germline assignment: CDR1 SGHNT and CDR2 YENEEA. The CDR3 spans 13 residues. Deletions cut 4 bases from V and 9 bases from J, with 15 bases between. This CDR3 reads CASSSPQDSSQYF. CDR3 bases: TGTGCCAGCAGCTCGCCTCAGGACTCTTCCCAGTACTTC.

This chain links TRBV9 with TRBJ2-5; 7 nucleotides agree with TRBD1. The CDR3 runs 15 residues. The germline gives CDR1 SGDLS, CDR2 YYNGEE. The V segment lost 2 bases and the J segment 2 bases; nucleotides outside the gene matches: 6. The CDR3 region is CASSVLPGQQETQYF. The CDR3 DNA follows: TGTGCCAGCAGCGTTTTACCGGGACAGCAAGAGACCCAGTACTTC.

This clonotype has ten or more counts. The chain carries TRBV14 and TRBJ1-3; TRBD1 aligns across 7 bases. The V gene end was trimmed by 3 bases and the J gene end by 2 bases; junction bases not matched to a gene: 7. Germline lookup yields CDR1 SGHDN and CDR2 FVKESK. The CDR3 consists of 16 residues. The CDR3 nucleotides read TGTGCCAGCAGCCAGACAGGGTTTTGGGCTGGAAACACCATATATTTT. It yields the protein CASSQTGFWAGNTIYF.

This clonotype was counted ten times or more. CDR3 protein: CASRVLRLSNQPQHF. The CDR3 DNA reads TGTGCCAGCAGGGTTTTACGTCTTAGCAATCAGCCCCAGCATTTT. The chain combines TRBV6-1 with TRBJ1-5; D unresolved. The CDR3 runs 15 residues. Germline lookup yields CDR1 MNHNS and CDR2 SASEGT. With 6 bases removed from V and 0 bases from J, the gap between germline ends came to 12 bases.

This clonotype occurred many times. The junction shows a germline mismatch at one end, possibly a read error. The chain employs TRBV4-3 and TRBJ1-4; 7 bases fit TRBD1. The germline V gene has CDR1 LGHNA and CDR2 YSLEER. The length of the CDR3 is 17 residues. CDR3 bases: TGCGCCAGCAGCCAGACCGGGACAGCTGACACTAATGAGAAACTGTTTTTT. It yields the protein CASSQTGTADTNEKLFF.

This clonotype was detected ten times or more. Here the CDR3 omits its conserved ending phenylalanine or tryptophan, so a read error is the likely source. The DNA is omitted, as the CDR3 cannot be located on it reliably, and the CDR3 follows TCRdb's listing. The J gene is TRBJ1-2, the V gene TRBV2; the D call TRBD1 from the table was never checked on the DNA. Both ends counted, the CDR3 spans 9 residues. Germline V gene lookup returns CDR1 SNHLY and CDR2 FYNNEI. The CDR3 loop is CASSVPPSV.

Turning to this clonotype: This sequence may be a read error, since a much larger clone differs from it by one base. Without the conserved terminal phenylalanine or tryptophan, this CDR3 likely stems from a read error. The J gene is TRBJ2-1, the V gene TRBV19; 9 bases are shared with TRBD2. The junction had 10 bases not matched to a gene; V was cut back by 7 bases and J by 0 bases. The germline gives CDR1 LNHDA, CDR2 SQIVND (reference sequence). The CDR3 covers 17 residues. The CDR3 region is CASTSSGSTHSYNEQFL. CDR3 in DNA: TGTGCCAGTACCAGTAGCGGGAGCACCCACTCCTACAATGAGCAGTTCCTC.

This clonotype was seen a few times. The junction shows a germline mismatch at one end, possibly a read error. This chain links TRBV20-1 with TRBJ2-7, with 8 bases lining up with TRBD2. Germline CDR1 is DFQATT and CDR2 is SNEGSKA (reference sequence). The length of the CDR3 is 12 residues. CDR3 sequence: CSASGGAYEQHF. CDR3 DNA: TGCAGTGCTAGCGGGGGGGCCTACGAGCAGCACTTC.

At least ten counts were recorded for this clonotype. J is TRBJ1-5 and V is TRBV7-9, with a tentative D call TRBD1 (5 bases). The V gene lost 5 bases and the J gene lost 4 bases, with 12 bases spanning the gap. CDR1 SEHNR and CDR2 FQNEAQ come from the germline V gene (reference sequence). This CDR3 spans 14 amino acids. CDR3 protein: CASSGRDGNQPQHF. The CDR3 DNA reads TGTGCCAGCAGCGGGCGGGACGGAAATCAGCCCCAGCATTTT.

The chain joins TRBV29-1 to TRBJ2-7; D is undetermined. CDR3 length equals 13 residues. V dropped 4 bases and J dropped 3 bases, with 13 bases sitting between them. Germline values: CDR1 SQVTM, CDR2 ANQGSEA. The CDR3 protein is CSVGKSGIYEQYF. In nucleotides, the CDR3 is TGCAGCGTTGGTAAGTCAGGAATCTACGAGCAGTACTTC.

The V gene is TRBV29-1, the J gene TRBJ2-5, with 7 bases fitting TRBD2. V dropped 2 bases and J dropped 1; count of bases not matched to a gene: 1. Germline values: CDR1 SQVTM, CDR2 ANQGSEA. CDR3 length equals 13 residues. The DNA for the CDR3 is TGCAGCGTTGAACGGACTAGCCAAGAGACCCAGTACTTC. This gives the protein CSVERTSQETQYF.

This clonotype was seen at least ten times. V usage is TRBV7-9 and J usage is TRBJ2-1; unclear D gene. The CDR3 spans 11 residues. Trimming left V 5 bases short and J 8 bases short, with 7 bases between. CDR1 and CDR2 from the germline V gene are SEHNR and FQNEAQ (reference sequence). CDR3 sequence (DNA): TGTGCCAGCAGCCAGATCGATGAGCAGTTCTTC. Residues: CASSQIDEQFF. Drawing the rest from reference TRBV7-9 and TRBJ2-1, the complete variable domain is DTGVSQNPRHKITKRGQNVTFRCDPISEHNRLYWYRQTLGQGPEFLTYFQNEAQLEKSRLLSDRFSAERPKGSFSTLEIQRTEQGDSAMYLCASSQIDEQFFGPGTRLTVL.

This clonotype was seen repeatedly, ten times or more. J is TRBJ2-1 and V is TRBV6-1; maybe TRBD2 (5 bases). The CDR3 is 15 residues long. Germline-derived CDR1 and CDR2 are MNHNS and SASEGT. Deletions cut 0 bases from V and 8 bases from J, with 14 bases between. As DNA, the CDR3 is TGTGCCAGCAGTGAAGCTATGACCGTTAGCGATGAGCAGTTCTTC. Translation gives CASSEAMTVSDEQFF.

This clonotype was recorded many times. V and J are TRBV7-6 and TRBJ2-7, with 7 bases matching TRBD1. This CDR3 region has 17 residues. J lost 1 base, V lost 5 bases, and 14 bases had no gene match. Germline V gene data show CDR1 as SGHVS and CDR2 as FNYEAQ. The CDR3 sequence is CASSLTGPRSGSYEQYF. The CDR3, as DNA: TGTGCCAGCAGCCTGACAGGGCCGAGGTCAGGTTCCTACGAGCAGTACTTC.

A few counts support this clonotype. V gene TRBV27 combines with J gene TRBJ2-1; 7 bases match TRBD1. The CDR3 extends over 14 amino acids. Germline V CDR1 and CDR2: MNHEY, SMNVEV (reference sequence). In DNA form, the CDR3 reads TGTGTTAGCAGTTCCGGGACAGTATACAATGAGCAGTTCTTC. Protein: CVSSSGTVYNEQFF.

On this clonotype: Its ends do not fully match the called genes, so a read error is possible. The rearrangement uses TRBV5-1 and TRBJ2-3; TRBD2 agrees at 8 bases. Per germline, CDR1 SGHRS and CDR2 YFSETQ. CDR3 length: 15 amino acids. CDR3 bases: TGCGTCAGCAGCTTAGACGGGGGGGCTTCAGATACGCAGTATTTT. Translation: CVSSLDGGASDTQYF.

CDR3 sequence reads: CASRTLGQGSYEQYF. The DNA of the CDR3 is TGTGCCAGCAGAACCTTAGGACAGGGCTCCTACGAGCAGTACTTC. The chain recombines TRBV13 with TRBJ2-7, with 8 bases identical to TRBD1. This CDR3 region has 15 residues. The V segment lost 6 bases and the J segment 0 bases; nucleotides outside the gene matches: 7. Germline V gene data show CDR1 as PRHDT and CDR2 as FYEKMQ (reference sequence).

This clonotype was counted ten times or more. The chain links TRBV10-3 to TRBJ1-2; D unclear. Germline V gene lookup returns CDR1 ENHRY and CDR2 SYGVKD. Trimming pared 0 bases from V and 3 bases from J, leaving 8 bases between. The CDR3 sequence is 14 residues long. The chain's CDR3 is CAISESGRDYGYTF. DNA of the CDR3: TGTGCCATCAGTGAGTCGGGCAGAGACTATGGCTACACCTTC.